A selection of T cell receptor beta chains follows, all from one sample in a study of shared clonotypes between healthy human individuals. TCRdb's copy holds only in-frame clones and misses some; the assay was immunoSEQ multiplex PCR. The data hold around 2.5 million clones, with approximately 93% observed a single time. The sequenced sample consisted of naive CD4+ T cells from PBMCs. The receptors here all came from a man aged 18 to 30 in good health. Some clones in this sample may be carry-over from other donors' samples. CDR3s include the opening cysteine and the closing phenylalanine or tryptophan. The D gene is left open where the match is weak. Not all rows give a size; the values are once, few, many and, for expanded clones, a class.

D gene	V gene	clone size	J gene	CDR3 DNA	CDR3 protein
NA	TRBV10-2	NA	TRBJ1-6	TGCGCCAGCAGTGAGGGGGATTTGGTTAGTTCACCCCTCCACTTT	CASSEGDLVSSPLHF
TRBD2	TRBV5-1	NA	TRBJ2-1	TGCGCCAGCAGCTTGCGCGGGGGACGGAGTAACAATGAGCAGTTCTTC	CASSLRGGRSNNEQFF
NA	TRBV19	NA	TRBJ2-2	TGTGCCAGTAGTATAACGGGGCGGACGAACACCGGGGAGCTGTTTTTT	CASSITGRTNTGELFF
NA	TRBV6-6	NA	TRBJ2-5	TGTGCCAGCAGTCATAAAGAGACCCAGTACTTC	CASSHKETQYF
NA	TRBV15	NA	TRBJ1-2	TGTGCCACCAGCAGAGATTTCCCGCTAGCTAACTATGGCTACACCTTC	CATSRDFPLANYGYTF
NA	TRBV5-1	NA	TRBJ2-3	TGCGCCAGCAGCCCGGCCCAGCAAGCAGATACGCAGTATTTT	CASSPAQQADTQYF
NA	TRBV28	NA	TRBJ1-1	TGTGCCACGCATAACCCGGGGGCAGTTCCTGAAGCTTTCTTT	CATHNPGAVPEAFF
NA	TRBV18	NA	TRBJ1-2	TGTGCCAGCTCAACCGAGAACTATGGCTACACCTTC	CASSTENYGYTF
NA	TRBV5-1	NA	TRBJ2-7	TGCGCCAGCAGCCTGCGCCCCGGGGGCGCCCACGAGCAGTACTTC	CASSLRPGGAHEQYF
TRBD1	TRBV5-4	NA	TRBJ1-1	TGTGCCAGCAGCCGGACAGGCACGAACACTGAAGCTTTCTTT	CASSRTGTNTEAFF
TRBD2	TRBV28	NA	TRBJ2-7	TGTGCCAGCAGTTTAACTAGCGGGAGTAAATACGAGCAGTACTTC	CASSLTSGSKYEQYF
TRBD1	TRBV7-9	NA	TRBJ2-7	TGTGCCAGCAGCTTAACACAGGGGGAGCAGTACTTC	CASSLTQGEQYF
TRBD2	TRBV5-1	NA	TRBJ2-2	TGCGCCAGCAGCTTGGGGGGACTAGCCCGGAGCGGGACCGGGGAGCTGTTTTTT	CASSLGGLARSGTGELFF
TRBD2	TRBV4-3	once	TRBJ2-1	TGCGCCAGCAGCCAAGCAGCTAGCGGGGTGAGCTCCTACAATGAGCAGTTCTTC	CASSQAASGVSSYNEQFF
NA	TRBV5-1	NA	TRBJ2-2	TGCGCCAGCAGCCCACCGCTCAACACCGGGGAGCTGTTTTTT	CASSPPLNTGELFF
TRBD1	TRBV2	once	TRBJ2-7	TGTGCCGGGGGACAGGGAACGCGGGAGCGTCCCTACGAGCAGTACTTC	CAGGQGTRERPYEQYF
NA	TRBV2	once	TRBJ1-3	TGTGCCAGCAGTGGACCTGGAAACACCATATATTTT	CASSGPGNTIYF